Listed below are T cell receptor beta chains from one sample, sequenced in a study of blood T cells in healthy people across ages. TCRdb fed the 5' RACE reads into MiXCR, producing one record per CDR3 protein. The sample has about 1.4 million distinct CDR3 sequences; approximately 59% are singletons. The sequenced material came from blood. These receptors all stem from a man aged 18-30 years in good health. The CDR3 runs from the conserved cysteine through the conserved F or W. The D gene is left open where the match is weak. Clone size, where shown, is once, few, many, or a class for clones that have expanded.

DNA: TGTGCCAGCAGTTACCGTGGGGGGTCCGGGGAGCTGTTTTTT; CDR3: CASSYRGGSGELFF; size: .; D: .; J: TRBJ2-2; V: TRBV6-6
DNA: TGTGCCAGCAGTTTCACCGGACTAGCGGGGTTGTTGAACACAGATACGCAGTATTTT; CDR3: CASSFTGLAGLLNTDTQYF; size: few; D: TRBD2; J: TRBJ2-3; V: TRBV27
DNA: TGTGCCAGCAGCTTCCGGGTTCGGAAACCTAGCTCCTACAATGAGCAGTTCTTC; CDR3: CASSFRVRKPSSYNEQFF; size: .; D: .; J: TRBJ2-1; V: TRBV11-2
DNA: TGCAGTTACATGGAGGAAAACGACACTGAAGCTTTCTTT; CDR3: CSYMEENDTEAFF; size: .; D: .; J: TRBJ1-1; V: TRBV29-1
DNA: TGCGCCAGCGTGCAGGCGGGCTCCTACAATGAGCAGTTCTTC; CDR3: CASVQAGSYNEQFF; size: few; D: .; J: TRBJ2-1; V: TRBV5-1
DNA: TGCGCCAGCGGAACAGGGGGCCAAGAGACCCAGTACTTC; CDR3: CASGTGGQETQYF; size: .; D: TRBD1; J: TRBJ2-5; V: TRBV4-1
DNA: TGTGCCAGCAGCTCTGGGACAGGCCACAACACTGAAGCTTTCTTT; CDR3: CASSSGTGHNTEAFF; size: .; D: TRBD1; J: TRBJ1-1; V: TRBV7-2
DNA: TGTGCCAGCAGTTTATCGTGGAGTGGACCCAATATGTGGATAGGTTCACCCCTCCACTTT; CDR3: CASSLSWSGPNMWIGSPLHF; size: .; D: .; J: TRBJ1-6; V: TRBV27
DNA: TGTGCCAGCAGTTACGGGGTTAGCACGTTCTTC; CDR3: CASSYGVSTFF; size: .; D: .; J: TRBJ2-1; V: TRBV6-5
DNA: TGTGCCAGCAGCTTTACAGGGGCAAGAATGAACACTGAAGCTTTCTTT; CDR3: CASSFTGARMNTEAFF; size: .; D: TRBD1; J: TRBJ1-1; V: TRBV5-5
DNA: TGTGCCAGCAGCTTAGAGCGGGCCTCGGGCTCCCAGTACTTC; CDR3: CASSLERASGSQYF; size: .; D: .; J: TRBJ2-7; V: TRBV7-8
DNA: TGTGCCAGCAGTGAACCCCCCAGGGTCACTTTGGACGAGCAGTACTTC; CDR3: CASSEPPRVTLDEQYF; size: .; D: .; J: TRBJ2-7; V: TRBV6-1
DNA: TGTGCCAGCAGCTTACGGTCGTCGCAGGGGAATGAGCAGTTCTTC; CDR3: CASSLRSSQGNEQFF; size: .; D: .; J: TRBJ2-1; V: TRBV7-9
DNA: TGTGCCAGCAGGGGGGACCTGGAGGAGCAGTACTTC; CDR3: CASRGDLEEQYF; size: .; D: .; J: TRBJ2-7; V: TRBV14
DNA: TGTGCCACCAGCAGGGAAGACGGGGATATGAACACTGAAGCTTTCTTT; CDR3: CATSREDGDMNTEAFF; size: once; D: .; J: TRBJ1-1; V: TRBV15
DNA: TGTGCCAGCAGTTCGCTCACGACTAGTACGGCTGATACGCAGTATTTT; CDR3: CASSSLTTSTADTQYF; size: .; D: .; J: TRBJ2-3; V: TRBV12-3/TRBV12-4
DNA: TGTGCCAGCAGCACTGAAATGAGCGATGAGCAGTTCTTC; CDR3: CASSTEMSDEQFF; size: few; D: .; J: TRBJ2-1; V: TRBV6-4
DNA: TGCAGTGCTAGCGGGGAAGTTCGGGATGAGCAGTACTTC; CDR3: CSASGEVRDEQYF; size: .; D: .; J: TRBJ2-7; V: TRBV20-1
DNA: TGTGCCAGCAGTTTATCTCGGCAGGGGCTCGGCTATAGCAATCAGCCCCAGCATTTT; CDR3: CASSLSRQGLGYSNQPQHF; size: .; D: .; J: TRBJ1-5; V: TRBV28
DNA: TGTGCCAGCAAACAGGGGGCGACCACTGAAGCTTTCTTT; CDR3: CASKQGATTEAFF; size: few; D: TRBD1; J: TRBJ1-1; V: TRBV6-1
DNA: TGTGCCAGCAGTCCGACTAGCGGAGCGCACCGTCAGTACTTC; CDR3: CASSPTSGAHRQYF; size: .; D: TRBD2; J: TRBJ2-7; V: TRBV2
DNA: TGTGCCAGCAGTTACGGGGCTCCCTCGTGGTACGAGCAGTACTTC; CDR3: CASSYGAPSWYEQYF; size: .; D: .; J: TRBJ2-7; V: TRBV27
DNA: TGTGCCAGCAGTTACCGCATTACCGCTAACACTGAAGCTTTCTTT; CDR3: CASSYRITANTEAFF; size: .; D: .; J: TRBJ1-1; V: TRBV6-6
DNA: TGCGCCAGCAGCCGATTTGAACAGGGAGACTATGGCTACACCTTC; CDR3: CASSRFEQGDYGYTF; size: .; D: .; J: TRBJ1-2; V: TRBV5-4
DNA: TGTGCCAGCAGTCGGTTGGTTCTCAGACGGGAGGGGGACAATGAGCAGTACTTC; CDR3: CASSRLVLRREGDNEQYF; size: .; D: TRBD2; J: TRBJ2-7; V: TRBV27
DNA: TGTGCCAGCAGCTCCCTGACGGACCCCGATTCACCCCTCCACTTT; CDR3: CASSSLTDPDSPLHF; size: .; D: .; J: TRBJ1-6; V: TRBV5-5
DNA: TGCGCCAGCAGCCAAGATCATCCGGGGCCGATGGGATCACCCCTCCACTTT; CDR3: CASSQDHPGPMGSPLHF; size: .; D: .; J: TRBJ1-6; V: TRBV4-3
DNA: TGCAGTGCTAGGGCTACAGGGGGCAAATCACCCCTCCACTTT; CDR3: CSARATGGKSPLHF; size: .; D: TRBD1; J: TRBJ1-6; V: TRBV20-1
DNA: TGTGCCAGCAGTTCTGTTCGCGAACTGACAGGGGGTAATGAAAAACTGTTTTTT; CDR3: CASSSVRELTGGNEKLFF; size: .; D: TRBD1; J: TRBJ1-4; V: TRBV4-2
DNA: TGTGCCAGCAGCCTAGCGGGGGGCCAGTACAATGAGCAGTTCTTC; CDR3: CASSLAGGQYNEQFF; size: once; D: TRBD2; J: TRBJ2-1; V: TRBV11-2
DNA: TGCAGTGCTAGGGCAAGCGGACGCGATGGCTACACCTTC; CDR3: CSARASGRDGYTF; size: .; D: .; J: TRBJ1-2; V: TRBV20-1
DNA: TGTGCCAGCAGCTCCGGGACAGCATTGAACACTGAAGCTTTCTTT; CDR3: CASSSGTALNTEAFF; size: .; D: TRBD1; J: TRBJ1-1; V: TRBV7-6
DNA: TGCAGCTTATCACGGCGGGGGTTATACAATGAGCAGTTCTTC; CDR3: CSLSRRGLYNEQFF; size: few; D: TRBD2; J: TRBJ2-1; V: TRBV29-1
DNA: TGTGCCAGCAGCCCTCTCTTTGGGAGCGGGGGACCGCCGGGAGGGACCCAGTACTTC; CDR3: CASSPLFGSGGPPGGTQYF; size: .; D: TRBD2; J: TRBJ2-5; V: TRBV7-2
DNA: TGTGCCAGCAACACACATAAGCGGGAGGGCCACAAAGCCGGGGAGCTGTTTTTT; CDR3: CASNTHKREGHKAGELFF; size: .; D: TRBD2; J: TRBJ2-2; V: TRBV7-2
DNA: TGTGCCAGCAGCTCGGAGGCGGTCTACGAGCAGTACTTC; CDR3: CASSSEAVYEQYF; size: .; D: .; J: TRBJ2-7; V: TRBV7-9
DNA: TGCAGTGCTAGGGCGAGGGATAGTGGCTACACCTTC; CDR3: CSARARDSGYTF; size: .; D: .; J: TRBJ1-2; V: TRBV20-1
DNA: TGTGCCAGCGCCGACAGGGTCGGTCAGCCCCAGCATTTT; CDR3: CASADRVGQPQHF; size: .; D: TRBD1; J: TRBJ1-5; V: TRBV6-6
DNA: TGTGCCATCGCGTACCCAGGGGACCCGCAGACCCAGTACTTC; CDR3: CAIAYPGDPQTQYF; size: few; D: .; J: TRBJ2-5; V: TRBV2
DNA: TGTGCCAGCAGTTACGGGGGACAGGGAAAGGAGACCCAGTACTTC; CDR3: CASSYGGQGKETQYF; size: .; D: TRBD1; J: TRBJ2-5; V: TRBV6-5
DNA: TGCAGTGCTACAAGTTCGGCGGAGACCCAGTACTTC; CDR3: CSATSSAETQYF; size: .; D: .; J: TRBJ2-5; V: TRBV20-1
DNA: TGCAGCGTTGAATCCAGGGAGTCGCGCGAGCAGTACTTC; CDR3: CSVESRESREQYF; size: .; D: .; J: TRBJ2-7; V: TRBV29-1
DNA: TGTGCCAGCAGCTTAGAGGCGTCAGGAACGATGAACACTGAAGCTTTCTTT; CDR3: CASSLEASGTMNTEAFF; size: once; D: .; J: TRBJ1-1; V: TRBV7-6
DNA: TGTGCCAGCACCCTCGAAGGTGGTGAAAAACTGTTTTTT; CDR3: CASTLEGGEKLFF; size: .; D: .; J: TRBJ1-4; V: TRBV12-3/TRBV12-4
DNA: TGTGCCAGCAGCTTAGACCGATTTAGGTCTCGCACAGATACGCAGTATTTT; CDR3: CASSLDRFRSRTDTQYF; size: .; D: .; J: TRBJ2-3; V: TRBV7-2
DNA: TGCAGTGCCCGACATTCGTGGGGCCAGCAGTACTTC; CDR3: CSARHSWGQQYF; size: .; D: .; J: TRBJ2-5; V: TRBV20-1
DNA: TGCAGCGGACTGATTTGGAGCACCGGGGAGCTGTTTTTT; CDR3: CSGLIWSTGELFF; size: .; D: .; J: TRBJ2-2; V: TRBV29-1
DNA: TGTGCCATCAGTGAGCTGGGGAAACAGTACCAAGAGACCCAGTACTTC; CDR3: CAISELGKQYQETQYF; size: .; D: .; J: TRBJ2-5; V: TRBV10-3
DNA: TGCGCCAGCAGTGCCGTAGGGGTTAACACTGAAGCTTTCTTT; CDR3: CASSAVGVNTEAFF; size: few; D: .; J: TRBJ1-1; V: TRBV10-2
DNA: TGTGCCAGCAGCCTAGGCCACAGGGGTGAGACCCAGTACTTC; CDR3: CASSLGHRGETQYF; size: .; D: TRBD1; J: TRBJ2-5; V: TRBV27
DNA: TGTGCCAGCAGCCCCGGACCTAGGACTGAGCAGTTCTTC; CDR3: CASSPGPRTEQFF; size: .; D: .; J: TRBJ2-1; V: TRBV13
DNA: TGCGCCAGCAGTGAAACTCCTATCCTAGATACGCAGTATTTT; CDR3: CASSETPILDTQYF; size: .; D: .; J: TRBJ2-3; V: TRBV10-1
DNA: TGTGCCAGCAGCTTTGGCCGACAGGGGAAGGATACGCAGTATTTT; CDR3: CASSFGRQGKDTQYF; size: .; D: TRBD1; J: TRBJ2-3; V: TRBV11-2
DNA: TGTGCCAGCACCGCACGAGAGTTTACCGACGAGCAGTACTTC; CDR3: CASTAREFTDEQYF; size: .; D: .; J: TRBJ2-7; V: TRBV6-5
DNA: TGCAGCGTTGAAGGGACGGCCGGTTCTAACTATGGCTACACCTTC; CDR3: CSVEGTAGSNYGYTF; size: few; D: .; J: TRBJ1-2; V: TRBV29-1